The 28 T cell receptor beta chains in this list originate from one sample, sequenced in a study of T cell repertoires in cytomegalovirus infection. TCRdb called the reads again in MiXCR, with one record for every CDR3 protein. The sample has under 600,000 distinct CDR3 sequences; 16% are singletons. Material: CD8+ T cells from PBMCs. Receptors were obtained from a human donor in good health (CMV status not recorded). Some clones in this sample may be carry-over from other donors' samples.

This clonotype was seen ten or more times. The gene calls are TRBV19 and TRBJ1-1; D not resolved. Trimming removed 5 bases at V and 3 bases at J, with 13 bases between. The CDR3 runs 14 residues. CDR1 and CDR2 (germline): LNHDA, SQIVND (reference sequence). This CDR3 reads CASSAILWDTEAFF. The CDR3 nucleotides are TGTGCCAGTAGTGCTATCCTTTGGGACACTGAAGCTTTCTTT. The entire variable domain, with the rest obtained from reference TRBV19 and TRBJ1-1, is as follows: DGGITQSPKYLFRKEGQNVTLSCEQNLNHDAMYWYRQDPGQGLRLIYYSQIVNDFQKGDIAEGYSVSREKKESFPLTVTSAQKNPTAFYLCASSAILWDTEAFFGQGTRLTVV.

This clonotype appeared many times. J is TRBJ2-3 and V is TRBV14; no definite D call. This CDR3 spans 12 amino acids. V lost 0 bases and J lost 5, with 3 bases in between. Germline V lookup: CDR1 SGHDN, CDR2 FVKESK. The CDR3 region is CASSQEIDTQYF. The CDR3 nucleotides are TGTGCCAGCAGCCAAGAAATAGATACGCAGTATTTT.

This clonotype showed up many times. The gene calls are TRBV7-9 and TRBJ2-5; tentative D call: TRBD2 (5 bases). Germline CDR1 and CDR2: SEHNR and FQNEAQ (reference sequence). The CDR3 sequence is 13 residues long. V shed 5 bases and J shed 7 bases, with 14 bases lying between them. CDR3 nucleotide sequence: TGTGCCAGCAGCCCTTCTCCGGGGAGGACCCAGTACTTC. It yields the protein CASSPSPGRTQYF.

The gene calls are TRBV13 and TRBJ2-7; 10 nucleotides line up with TRBD2. Trimming at V came to 3 bases and at J to 5 bases, leaving 4 bases not matched to a gene. The CDR3 runs 14 residues. The germline V gene has CDR1 PRHDT and CDR2 FYEKMQ (reference sequence). DNA of the CDR3: TGTGCCAGCAGCTTTCGGACTAGCGGCGACGAGCAGTACTTC. Translation gives CASSFRTSGDEQYF.

This sequence joins TRBV20-1 and TRBJ1-3; unclear D gene. The CDR3 is 14 amino acids. Germline CDR1 DFQATT, CDR2 SNEGSKA (reference sequence). Trimming left V 6 bases short and J 7 bases short, with 19 bases between. CDR3 residues: CSAVPRSSYNTIYF. The DNA of the CDR3 is TGCAGTGCCGTTCCAAGGTCCAGCTATAACACCATATATTTT.

This clonotype has more than one count but fewer than ten. The chain employs TRBV7-9 and TRBJ2-7; no clear D. Germline V CDR1 and CDR2: SEHNR, FQNEAQ (reference sequence). The CDR3 totals 11 residues. V was cut by 5 bases and J by 6 bases, with 8 bases left in between. The CDR3 region is CASSKRFEQYF. CDR3 coding DNA: TGTGCCAGCAGCAAGCGTTTCGAGCAGTACTTC.

The V gene is TRBV20-1, the J gene TRBJ2-7; TRBD2 aligns across 10 bases. Germline CDR1 and CDR2: DFQATT and SNEGSKA (reference sequence). The CDR3 covers 16 residues. V lost 5 bases to trimming and J lost 6 bases; unmatched junction nucleotides: 16. Here the CDR3 DNA reads TGCAGTGCTCTCTCCCACTTTGAGCGGGGGGGCCTCGAGCAGTACTTC. Protein: CSALSHFERGGLEQYF.

With respect to this clonotype: A far larger clone differs by one base, so this is likely a read error. The CDR3 DNA is TGTGCCAGCAGCCAGGGTTACAATGAGCAGATCTTC. It specifies CASSQGYNEQIF. V gene TRBV12-3 or TRBV12-4 combines with J gene TRBJ2-1, with a weak D call TRBD1 (5 bases). This CDR3 contains 12 residues.

The chain has TRBV28 and TRBJ2-6; D is unresolved. V was pared by 2 bases and J by 0 bases, with 8 bases between. Germline CDR1 and CDR2: MDHEN and SYDVKM. The CDR3 sequence is 16 residues long. DNA for the CDR3: TGTGCCAGCAGTTTAATTCTCAACTCTGGGGCCAACGTCCTGACTTTC. This translates into CASSLILNSGANVLTF.

This sequence joins TRBV6-5 and TRBJ2-1; tentatively, D is TRBD2 (5 bases). Per the germline V gene, CDR1 is MNHEY and CDR2 is SVGAGI. V shed 2 bases and J shed 4 bases, with 9 bases lying between them. This CDR3 contains 14 residues. The CDR3 nucleotides are TGTGCCAGCAGTTACAAGTCGGGATACAATGAGCAGTTCTTC. It yields the protein CASSYKSGYNEQFF.

In this sample, this clonotype turned up many times. The genes are TRBV12-3 or TRBV12-4 and TRBJ2-2; 8 nucleotides match TRBD2. This CDR3 is built from 16 residues. V lost 7 bases and J lost 4; bases outside the gene matches: 11. CDR3 region: CASTSHQRGSTGELFF. CDR3 in DNA: TGTGCCAGCACATCCCATCAGCGGGGGTCCACCGGGGAGCTGTTTTTT.

At least ten counts were recorded for this clonotype. V gene TRBV7-3 combines with J gene TRBJ2-5, with a tentative D call TRBD2 (6 bases). The germline V gene has CDR1 SGHTA and CDR2 FQGTGA. This CDR3 has 15 residues. The V end lost 0 bases, the J end lost 2 bases, and 10 bases lay between the germline ends. The CDR3 sequence is CASSLTGGSQETQYF. The CDR3 bases are TGTGCCAGCAGCTTAACGGGAGGATCTCAAGAGACCCAGTACTTC.

The table lists this clonotype with a few counts. The V gene is TRBV4-1, the J gene TRBJ2-1, with 7 bases aligning to TRBD2. This CDR3 is 16 amino acids long. The V gene's germline CDR1 is MGHRA and CDR2 YSYEKL. After removal of 0 bases from V and 6 bases from J, the junction contained 8 bases not matched to a gene. CDR3 bases: TGCGCCAGCAGCCAAGAACGCGGGAGCTCGCGCAATGAGCAGTTCTTC. Protein: CASSQERGSSRNEQFF.

This clonotype came up a few times. This chain joins TRBV2 and TRBJ2-1; 7 bases align to TRBD2. The CDR3 contains 15 residues. The germline CDR1 and CDR2 sequences are SNHLY and FYNNEI. V lost 1 base to trimming and J lost 0 bases; unmatched junction nucleotides: 0. The CDR3 region is CASSEGLASYNEQFF. In DNA form, the CDR3 reads TGTGCCAGCAGTGAAGGACTAGCCTCCTACAATGAGCAGTTCTTC.

On this clonotype itself: Sequence at one end of the junction differs from germline and may be a read error. This sequence joins TRBV7-9 and TRBJ2-7; D is ambiguous. The CDR3 covers 14 residues. From germline, CDR1 is SEHNR and CDR2 FQNEAQ (reference sequence). CDR3: CAGSSDVDLYEQYF. The CDR3 DNA reads TGTGCCGGCAGCTCTGACGTGGACCTCTACGAGCAGTACTTC.

In its sample, this clonotype was seen a few times. This sequence joins TRBV6-5 and TRBJ2-3; 8 nucleotides agree with TRBD1. The CDR3 spans 16 residues. J gave up 3 bases and V 6 bases, and 11 bases lay outside the gene matches. The V gene's germline CDR1 is MNHEY and CDR2 SVGAGI. The DNA of the CDR3 is TGTGCCAGCAGCTCCCAGGGGGCGCGAGGGACAGATACGCAGTATTTT. Its protein is CASSSQGARGTDTQYF.

This clonotype was seen once. This sequence joins TRBV12-3 or TRBV12-4 and TRBJ1-5; maybe TRBD1 (5 bases). The V gene lost 2 bases and the J gene lost 5 bases, with 13 bases spanning the gap. CDR3 length: 15 amino acids. CDR3 bases: TGTGCCAGCAGTTTATCGGGGACTCGGGATCAGCCCCAGCATTTT. Amino acid sequence: CASSLSGTRDQPQHF.

Notes on this clonotype: A much larger clone differs by one base, so this may be a read error. This sequence joins TRBV6-8 and TRBJ2-5; maybe TRBD2 (6 bases). This CDR3 region has 20 residues. Germline V gives CDR1 MNHGY, CDR2 SAAAGT. The CDR3 nucleotides are TGTGCCCGCAGTTACTCGCGGGAAGGGAACTCCCTCCCAGGAGGAGAGACCCAGTACTTC. This gives the protein CARSYSREGNSLPGGETQYF.

This clonotype occurred many times. The V and J genes are TRBV28 and TRBJ2-3; 13 positions agree with TRBD2. V was pared by 5 bases and J by 3 bases, with 11 bases of the junction left unmatched. The length of the CDR3 is 18 residues. The V gene's germline CDR1 is MDHEN and CDR2 SYDVKM. This CDR3 reads CASSPRGPLAGGTDTQYF. CDR3 nucleotide sequence: TGTGCCAGCAGTCCACGCGGTCCACTAGCGGGAGGGACAGATACGCAGTATTTT.

This clonotype was recorded at least ten times. This chain joins TRBV19 and TRBJ1-2, with D tentatively TRBD1 (5 bases). Trimming shortened V by 4 bases and J by 4 bases, and 19 bases separated the two germline ends. Germline-derived CDR1 and CDR2 are LNHDA and SQIVND (reference sequence). CDR3 size: 16 residues. CDR3: CASSNLRRDRVYGYTF. CDR3 coding DNA: TGTGCCAGTAGTAACCTTCGCAGGGATCGGGTCTATGGCTACACCTTC.

This clonotype showed up many times. This rearrangement joins TRBV7-9 to TRBJ2-7; perhaps TRBD1 as D (5 bases). CDR1 and CDR2 (germline): SEHNR, FQNEAQ (reference sequence). The CDR3 contains 14 residues. Trimming took 0 bases from V and 2 from J, leaving 8 bases between them. CDR3 residues: CASSLAGLAYEQYF. The CDR3 DNA reads as TGTGCCAGCAGCTTAGCGGGGCTCGCCTACGAGCAGTACTTC. Based on the CDR3 plus reference TRBV7-9 and TRBJ2-7, the full variable domain is DTGVSQNPRHKITKRGQNVTFRCDPISEHNRLYWYRQTLGQGPEFLTYFQNEAQLEKSRLLSDRFSAERPKGSFSTLEIQRTEQGDSAMYLCASSLAGLAYEQYFGPGTRLTVT.

This clonotype appeared many times. The rearrangement links TRBV10-3 to TRBJ2-1; D might be TRBD2 (6 bases). V was trimmed by 7 bases and J by 0 bases, leaving 13 bases between them. CDR1 ENHRY and CDR2 SYGVKD come from the germline V gene. The CDR3 has 15 residues. The CDR3 sequence: CAINSGRTSYNEQFF. The CDR3 bases are TGTGCCATCAATAGCGGCAGGACCTCCTACAATGAGCAGTTCTTC.

As concerns this clonotype: A read error may be the cause here, since a much bigger clone is one base away. The final CDR3 position lacks the conserved phenylalanine or tryptophan, pointing to a likely read error. This chain connects TRBV12-3 or TRBV12-4 to TRBJ2-1; TRBD2 aligns across 11 bases. V was pared by 4 bases and J by 6 bases, with 5 bases of the junction left unmatched. The CDR3 covers 15 residues. The CDR3 coding sequence is TGTGCCAGCAGTTATAGCGGGAGGGCCTTCAATGAGCAGTTCTTA. Its translation: CASSYSGRAFNEQFL.

This clonotype showed up many times. CDR3 amino acids: CASSTDPGGEKLFF. The CDR3 bases are TGTGCCAGCAGCACGGACCCCGGAGGAGAAAAACTGTTTTTT. The chain employs TRBV7-2 and TRBJ1-4, with unresolved D. Deletions cut 5 bases from V and 8 bases from J, with 15 bases between. Germline CDR1 SGHTA, CDR2 FQGNSA. This CDR3 has 14 amino acids.

Concerning this clonotype itself: This clone may be a read error of a much larger clone one base away. The chain links TRBV13 to TRBJ2-2; D unclear. V gave up 3 bases and J gave up 1 base, with 3 bases separating them. Per germline, CDR1 PRHDT and CDR2 FYEKMQ (reference sequence). This CDR3 region has 13 residues. DNA for the CDR3: TGTGCCAGCAGCTTCCAGAACACCGGGGAGCTGTTTTTT. It encodes CASSFQNTGELFF.

This clonotype was seen only a few times. The chain carries TRBV23-1 and TRBJ2-3, with 7 bases identical to TRBD2. TRBV23-1 is placed among ORFs of uncertain function. The CDR3 sequence is 15 residues long. Unmatched junction bases numbered 3, after V lost 3 bases and J lost 0 bases. CDR3 nucleotides: TGCGCCAGCAGTCACGGGACTACCAGCACAGATACGCAGTATTTT. Its protein product is CASSHGTTSTDTQYF.

The sample holds many counts of this clonotype. This chain uses TRBV7-9 with TRBJ2-2, with 8 bases that match TRBD1. Germline CDR1 is SEHNR and CDR2 is FQNEAQ (reference sequence). The V gene end was trimmed by 3 bases and the J gene end by 5 bases; junction bases not matched to a gene: 2. This CDR3 region has 14 residues. The CDR3 spells CASSLGQVTGELFF. DNA for the CDR3: TGTGCCAGCAGCTTGGGACAGGTGACCGGGGAGCTGTTTTTT. Complete variable domain (other parts from reference TRBV7-9 and TRBJ2-2): DTGVSQNPRHKITKRGQNVTFRCDPISEHNRLYWYRQTLGQGPEFLTYFQNEAQLEKSRLLSDRFSAERPKGSFSTLEIQRTEQGDSAMYLCASSLGQVTGELFFGEGSRLTVL.

This clonotype was observed a handful of times. The chain joins TRBV30 to TRBJ1-3; no clear D. The CDR3 has 15 residues. Germline assignment: CDR1 GTSNPN and CDR2 SVGIG (reference sequence). V was cut by 0 bases and J by 0 bases, with 9 bases left in between. The chain's CDR3 is CAWSVDFYSGNTIYF. The CDR3 DNA reads TGTGCCTGGAGTGTTGACTTTTACTCTGGAAACACCATATATTTT. The full variable domain, in which reference TRBV30 and TRBJ1-3 provide the parts outside the CDR3, is SQTIHQWPATLVQPVGSPLSLECTVEGTSNPNLYWYRQAAGRGLQLLFYSVGIGQISSEVPQNLSASRPQDRQFILSSKKLLLSDSGFYLCAWSVDFYSGNTIYFGEGSWLTVV.